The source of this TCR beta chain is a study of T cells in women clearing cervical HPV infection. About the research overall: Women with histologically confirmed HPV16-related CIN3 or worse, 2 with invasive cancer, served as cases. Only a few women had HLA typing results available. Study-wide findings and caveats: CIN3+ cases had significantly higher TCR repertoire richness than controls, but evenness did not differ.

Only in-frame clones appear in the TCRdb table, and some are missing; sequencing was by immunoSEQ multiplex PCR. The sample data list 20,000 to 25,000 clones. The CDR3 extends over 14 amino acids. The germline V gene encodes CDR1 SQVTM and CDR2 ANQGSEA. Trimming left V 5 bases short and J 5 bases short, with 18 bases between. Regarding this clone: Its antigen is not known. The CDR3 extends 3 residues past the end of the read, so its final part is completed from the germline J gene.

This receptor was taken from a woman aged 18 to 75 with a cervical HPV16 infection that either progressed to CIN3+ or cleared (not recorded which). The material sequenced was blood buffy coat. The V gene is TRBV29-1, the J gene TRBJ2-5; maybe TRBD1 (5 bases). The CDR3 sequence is CSVSKGPGLETQYF. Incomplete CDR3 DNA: TGCAGCGTTTCCAAGGGGCCAGGGTTGGAGACC.